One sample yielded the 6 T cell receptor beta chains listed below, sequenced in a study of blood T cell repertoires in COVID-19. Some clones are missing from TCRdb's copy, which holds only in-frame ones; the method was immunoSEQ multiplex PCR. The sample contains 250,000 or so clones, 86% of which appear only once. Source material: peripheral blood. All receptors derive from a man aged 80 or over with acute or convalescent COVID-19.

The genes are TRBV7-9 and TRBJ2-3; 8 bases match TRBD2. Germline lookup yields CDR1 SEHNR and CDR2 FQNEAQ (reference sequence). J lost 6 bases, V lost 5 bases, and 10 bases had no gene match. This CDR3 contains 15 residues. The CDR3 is CASSLVGGARDTQYF. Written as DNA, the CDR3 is TGTGCCAGCAGCCTCGTCGGGGGGGCGAGGGATACGCAGTATTTT.

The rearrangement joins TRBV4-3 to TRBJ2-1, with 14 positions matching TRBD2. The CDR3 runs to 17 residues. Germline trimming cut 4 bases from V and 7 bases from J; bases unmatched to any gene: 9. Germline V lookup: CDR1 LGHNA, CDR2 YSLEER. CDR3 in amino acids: CASSLQPGLAGGNEQFF. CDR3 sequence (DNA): TGCGCCAGCAGCCTTCAACCAGGACTAGCGGGGGGTAATGAGCAGTTCTTC.

CDR3 DNA: TGTGCCAGCAGCCCCCGGACAGCGAATAATTCACCCCTCCACTTT. Its translation: CASSPRTANNSPLHF. The rearrangement links TRBV9 to TRBJ1-6, with D tentatively TRBD1 (6 bases). The CDR3 spans 15 residues. The V end was cut by 4 bases, the J end by 5 bases, with 13 bases between. In germline, CDR1 is SGDLS, CDR2 YYNGEE.

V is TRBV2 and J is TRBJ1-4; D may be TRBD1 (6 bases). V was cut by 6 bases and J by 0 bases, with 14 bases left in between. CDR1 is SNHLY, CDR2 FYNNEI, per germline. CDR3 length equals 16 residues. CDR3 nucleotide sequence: TGTGCCAGCAGGGGAATTCGGACAGCAACTAATGAAAAACTGTTTTTT. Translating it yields CASRGIRTATNEKLFF.

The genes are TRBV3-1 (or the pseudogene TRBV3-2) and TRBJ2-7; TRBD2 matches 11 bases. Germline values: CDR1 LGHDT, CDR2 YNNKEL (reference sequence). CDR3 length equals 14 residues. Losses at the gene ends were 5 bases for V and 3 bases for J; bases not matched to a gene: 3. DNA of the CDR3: TGTGCCAGCAGCGACACTAGCGGGGGCTACGAGCAGTACTTC. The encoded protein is CASSDTSGGYEQYF.

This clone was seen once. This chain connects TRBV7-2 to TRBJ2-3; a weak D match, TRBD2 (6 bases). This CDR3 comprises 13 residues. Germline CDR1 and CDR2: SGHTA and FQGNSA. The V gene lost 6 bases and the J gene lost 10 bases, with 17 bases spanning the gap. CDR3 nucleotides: TGTGCCAGCAGTCCCCTACTAGCCGGGGCGCAGTATTTT. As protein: CASSPLLAGAQYF.